The next 2 T cell receptor beta chains were all read from a single sample in a study of liver allograft versus peripheral blood T cells. Study-level information: Recipients' peripheral blood supplied the T cell receptor repertoires against which those in transplanted livers were compared.

One entry per CDR3 protein results from TCRdb running MiXCR on the reads. The sample holds over 7,500 distinct CDR3 sequences, roughly 21% seen once. The source of these receptors is a human patient who had a liver transplant. Some T cells may be provided by the graft donor.

This clonotype was counted many times. The gene calls are TRBV5-4 and TRBJ2-3; D is undetermined. From germline, CDR1 is SGHNT and CDR2 YYREEE (reference sequence). The CDR3 has 12 residues. V gave up 3 bases and J gave up 4 bases, with 6 bases separating them. This chain's CDR3 is CASSSYADTQYF. The CDR3 DNA reads as TGTGCCAGCAGCTCATACGCAGATACGCAGTATTTT.

This clonotype ranks as medium-sized. This chain uses TRBV24-1 with TRBJ1-2; 12 bases line up with TRBD1. The germline V gene encodes CDR1 KGHDR and CDR2 SFDVKD. The J segment lost 7 bases and the V segment lost 3 bases, leaving 5 bases of the junction unmatched. The CDR3 has 15 amino acids. CDR3 protein: CATSDQGQGAVGYTF. The DNA of the CDR3 is TGTGCCACCAGTGATCAGGGACAGGGGGCGGTTGGCTACACCTTC.